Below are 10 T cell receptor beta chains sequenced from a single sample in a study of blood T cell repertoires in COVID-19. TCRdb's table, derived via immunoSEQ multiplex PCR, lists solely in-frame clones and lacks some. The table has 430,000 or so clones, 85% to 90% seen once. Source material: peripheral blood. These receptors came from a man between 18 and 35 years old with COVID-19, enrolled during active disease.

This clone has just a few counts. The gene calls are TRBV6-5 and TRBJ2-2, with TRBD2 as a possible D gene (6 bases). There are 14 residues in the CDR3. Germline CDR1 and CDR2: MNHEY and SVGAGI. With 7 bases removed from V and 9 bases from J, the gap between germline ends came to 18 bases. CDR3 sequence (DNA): TGTGCCAGCACCTTCGGGGGAGACAGCCGGGAGCTGTTTTTT. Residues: CASTFGGDSRELFF.

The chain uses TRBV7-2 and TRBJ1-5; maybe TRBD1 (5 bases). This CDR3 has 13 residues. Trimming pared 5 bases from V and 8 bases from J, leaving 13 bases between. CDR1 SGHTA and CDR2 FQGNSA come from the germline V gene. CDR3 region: CASSPSGGEPQHF. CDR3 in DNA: TGTGCCAGCAGCCCATCCGGGGGGGAGCCCCAGCATTTT.

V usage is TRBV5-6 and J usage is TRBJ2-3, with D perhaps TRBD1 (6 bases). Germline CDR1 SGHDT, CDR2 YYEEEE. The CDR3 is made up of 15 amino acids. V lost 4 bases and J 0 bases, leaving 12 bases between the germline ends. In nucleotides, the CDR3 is TGTGCCAGCAGCCCCCTCCAGGGGAGCACAGATACGCAGTATTTT. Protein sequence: CASSPLQGSTDTQYF.

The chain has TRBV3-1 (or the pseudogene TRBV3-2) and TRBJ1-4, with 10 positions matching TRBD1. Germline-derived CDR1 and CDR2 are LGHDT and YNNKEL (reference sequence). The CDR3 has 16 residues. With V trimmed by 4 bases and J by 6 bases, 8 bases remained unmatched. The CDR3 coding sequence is TGTGCCAGCAGCCGCACCGGGACAGGGGATTATGAAAAACTGTTTTTT. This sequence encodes CASSRTGTGDYEKLFF.

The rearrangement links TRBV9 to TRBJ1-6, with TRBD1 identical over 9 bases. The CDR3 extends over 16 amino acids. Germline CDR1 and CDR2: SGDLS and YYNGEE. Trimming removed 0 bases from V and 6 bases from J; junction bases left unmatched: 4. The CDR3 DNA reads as TGTGCCAGCAGCGTAGGGGACAGGGCGGGTAATTCACCCCTCCACTTT. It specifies CASSVGDRAGNSPLHF.

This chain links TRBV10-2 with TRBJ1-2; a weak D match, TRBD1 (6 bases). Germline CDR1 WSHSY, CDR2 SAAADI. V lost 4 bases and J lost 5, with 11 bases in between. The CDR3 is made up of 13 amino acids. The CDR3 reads CASSAGGAYGYTF. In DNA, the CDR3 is TGCGCCAGCAGTGCGGGGGGCGCGTATGGCTACACCTTC.

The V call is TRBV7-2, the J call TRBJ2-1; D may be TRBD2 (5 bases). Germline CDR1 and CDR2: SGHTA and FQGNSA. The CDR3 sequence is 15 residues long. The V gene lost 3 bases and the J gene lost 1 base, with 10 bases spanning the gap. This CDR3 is CASSFGGQSYNEQFF. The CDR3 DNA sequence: TGTGCCAGCAGCTTTGGCGGGCAATCCTACAATGAGCAGTTCTTC.

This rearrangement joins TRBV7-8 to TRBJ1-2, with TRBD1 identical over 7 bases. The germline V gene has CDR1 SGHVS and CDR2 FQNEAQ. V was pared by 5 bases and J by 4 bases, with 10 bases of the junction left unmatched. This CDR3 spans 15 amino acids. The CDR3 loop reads CASSTAGAGGYGYTF. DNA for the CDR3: TGTGCCAGCAGCACCGCCGGGGCAGGGGGCTATGGCTACACCTTC.

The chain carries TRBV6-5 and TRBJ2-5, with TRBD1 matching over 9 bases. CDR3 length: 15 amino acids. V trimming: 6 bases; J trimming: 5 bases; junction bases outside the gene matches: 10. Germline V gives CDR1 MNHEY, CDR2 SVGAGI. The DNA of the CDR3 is TGTGCCAGCAGCGGCACAGGGGGCCAAGGGGAGACCCAGTACTTC. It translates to CASSGTGGQGETQYF.

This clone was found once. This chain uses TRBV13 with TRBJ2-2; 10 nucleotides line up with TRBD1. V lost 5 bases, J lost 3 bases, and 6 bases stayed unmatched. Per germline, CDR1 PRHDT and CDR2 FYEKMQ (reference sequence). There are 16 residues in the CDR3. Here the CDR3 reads CASSPGGTGDTGELFF. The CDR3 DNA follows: TGTGCCAGCAGCCCAGGGGGGACAGGGGACACCGGGGAGCTGTTTTTT.